Sequencing of this T cell receptor (beta chain) was carried out in a study of PD-1 blockade in classical Hodgkin lymphoma (dated by TCRdb to about 2020). As for the study more broadly: Nivolumab dosing was 3 mg/kg intravenously every 2 weeks, continuing until either disease progression or unacceptable toxicity. To define a peripheral blood immune signature of response to PD-1 blockade in classical Hodgkin lymphoma, the study combined TCR beta sequencing with CyTOF.

Genomic DNA was isolated using the Qiagen DNeasy kit from unsorted PBMCs as well as from negatively selected CD4+ and CD8+ fractions. TCR beta CDR3 regions were amplified by immunoSEQ multiplex PCR using primers annealing to V and J segments. Amplification bias was minimized using a synthetic immune receptor repertoire, and residual bias was removed computationally after sequencing. From the authors' description of their analysis: Custom Python scripts were used to quantify repertoire diversity as the Shannon entropy index. The unsorted, CD4+ and CD8+ repertoires were each analyzed separately, with the exception of combined analyses, where CD4+ and CD8+ sequences were merged in silico. A clone counted as expanded when the clone's frequency after treatment rose at least 2-fold relative to C1D1, and clones undetected at baseline were given a pseudocount of 0.5. Clones with 0 or 1 copy at C1D1 were classified as singleton clones, and clones with 2 or more copies were classified as non-singleton clones. Clones expanded in unsorted samples were assigned a CD4+, CD8+ or unknown annotation through matching of protein sequences in sorted samples from the same patient. Wilcoxon tests were applied to paired samples to test diversity changes from C1D1 to C4D1. TCRdb obtained this table from immuneACCESS and retained in-frame rearrangements with V and J assigned. These tables miss some clones; where compared with another copy, unresolved V genes account for less than half of the shortfall, and the remainder is unexplained. D and trimming come from the DNA, and the V and J calls and clone size come from that table. For this sample the table gives tens of thousands of clones, of which approximately 78% were detected only once. The top ten clonotypes cover roughly 13% of the sample.

What the study reported, not specific to this receptor: Lower diversity was seen in patients whose nivolumab began less than 1 year after ASCT, and these patients were left out of later analyses so that immune reconstitution would not confound the results. Baseline TCR diversity was reported to be lower in newly diagnosed patients than in healthy donors and to be lower still in relapsed/refractory patients. A significant rise by C4D1 was seen in CD4+ but not CD8+ TCR diversity (p=0.0027 vs p=0.16), with the rise being most apparent in complete responders (p=0.02). The study was limited to a single clinical trial cohort, and causes of repertoire differences, possibly disease activity or prior therapy, remained undefined. Among trial patients, those achieving complete response had baseline diversity similar to that of newly diagnosed patients, while diversity was significantly lower in partial responders and progressors.

The time point tag for this specimen amounts to: cycle 1 day 1 (C1D1), immediately before nivolumab initiation. Every trial patient had relapsed following autologous stem cell transplantation, and prior brentuximab vedotin exposure was what differed among cohorts A, B and C. The trial cohort included around 60 patients with relapsed/refractory classical Hodgkin lymphoma, and each patient had a best overall response of complete response, partial response or progressive disease. Trial patients were treated with single-agent nivolumab in the multi-cohort phase II CheckMate 205 trial. Best overall response was determined by an independent review committee according to the 2007 International Working Group response criteria. Trial PBMCs were collected just before the start of nivolumab (C1D1) and during therapy at cycle 2 day 1 and cycle 4 day 1. After peripheral blood was drawn into 8 mL Vacutainer Cell Preparation Tubes, PBMCs were isolated by centrifugation and then cryopreserved.

Turning to this clone: It has no known antigen specificity. No base quality values were provided; no much bigger clone lies one nucleotide off.

The TCR was taken from a human donor with classical Hodgkin lymphoma. The material was peripheral blood mononuclear cells (PBMCs), obtained at baseline.

Here is the DNA: TGTGCCAGCAGCGACCAGTATAGCAATCAGCCCCAGCATTTT. This gives the protein CASSDQYSNQPQHF. The sequence links TRBV9 to TRBJ1-5; no confident D gene assignment can be made. From the cysteine up to the phenylalanine, the CDR3 has a length of 14 residues. The CDR3 DNA has 42 bases and is translated from base 1. V gives up 3 bases and J gives up 0 bases, and the segment between their germline ends measures 7 bases. Via the germline V gene, CDR1 is SGDLS and CDR2 YYNGEE.